This TCR beta chain was recovered during a study of human T cells and chemical hapten exposure. Study overall: Doses of diphenylcyclopropenone went to the patients' scalps weekly throughout the roughly 24-week study.

Between the trimmed V and J ends, which lost 6 bases and 9 bases, there was a span of 15 bases. CDR1 MNHEY and CDR2 SMNVEV come from the germline V gene (reference sequence). This CDR3 comprises 14 residues. Study processing details: A per-sample median of 95,638 TCRs was observed, with a range of 23,224 to 690,600. From the RACE reads, TCRdb called clonotypes with MiXCR, one entry per CDR3 protein. The V and J calls shown here were made by TCRdb, not taken from the authors' results. Here the sample spans about 82,000 distinct CDR3 sequences, over 10% being singletons. The sample's time point: patch test 3, about 24 weeks after DPC sensitization. The treatment was: therapeutic diphenylcyclopropenone sensitization with weekly scalp DPC.

The sequenced sample was whole blood, obtained in connection with sensitization to the hapten diphenylcyclopropenone (DPC). The receptor comes from a woman aged 45 to 65 with alopecia areata. Some clones in this sample may be carry-over from other donors' samples. The rearrangement links TRBV27 to TRBJ1-6, with unresolved D. The CDR3 loop is CASSWQVSRSPLHF. DNA for the CDR3: TGTGCCAGCAGCTGGCAGGTCTCACGTTCACCCCTCCACTTT.